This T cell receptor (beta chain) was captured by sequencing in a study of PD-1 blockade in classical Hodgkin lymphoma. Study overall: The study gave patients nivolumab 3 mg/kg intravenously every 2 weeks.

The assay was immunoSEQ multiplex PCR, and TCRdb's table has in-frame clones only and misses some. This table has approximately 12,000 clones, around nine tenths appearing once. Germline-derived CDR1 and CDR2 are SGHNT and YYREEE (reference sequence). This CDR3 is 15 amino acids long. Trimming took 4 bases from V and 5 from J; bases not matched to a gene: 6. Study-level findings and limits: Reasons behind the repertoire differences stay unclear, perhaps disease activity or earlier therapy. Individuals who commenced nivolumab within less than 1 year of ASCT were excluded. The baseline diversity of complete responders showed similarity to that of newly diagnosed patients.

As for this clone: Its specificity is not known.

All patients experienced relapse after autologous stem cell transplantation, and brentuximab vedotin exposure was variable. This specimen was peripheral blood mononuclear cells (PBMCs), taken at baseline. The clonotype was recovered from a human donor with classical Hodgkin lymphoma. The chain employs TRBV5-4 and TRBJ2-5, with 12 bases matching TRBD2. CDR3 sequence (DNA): TGTGCCAGCAGCCTACTAGCGGGAGGAGGGGAGACCCAGTACTTC. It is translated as CASSLLAGGGETQYF.